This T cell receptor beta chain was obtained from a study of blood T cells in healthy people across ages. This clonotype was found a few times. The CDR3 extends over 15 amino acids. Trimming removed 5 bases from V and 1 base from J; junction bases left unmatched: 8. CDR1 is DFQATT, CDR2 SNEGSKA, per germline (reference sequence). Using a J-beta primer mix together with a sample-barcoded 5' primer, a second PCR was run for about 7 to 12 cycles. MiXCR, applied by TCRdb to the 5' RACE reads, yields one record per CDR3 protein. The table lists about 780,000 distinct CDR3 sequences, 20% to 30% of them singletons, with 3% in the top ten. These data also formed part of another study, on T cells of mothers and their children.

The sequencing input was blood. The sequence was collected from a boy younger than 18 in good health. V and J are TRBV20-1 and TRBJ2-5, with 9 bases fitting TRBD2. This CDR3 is CSASFSGGSQETQYF. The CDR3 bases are TGCAGTGCTTCTTTTAGCGGGGGAAGCCAAGAGACCCAGTACTTC.